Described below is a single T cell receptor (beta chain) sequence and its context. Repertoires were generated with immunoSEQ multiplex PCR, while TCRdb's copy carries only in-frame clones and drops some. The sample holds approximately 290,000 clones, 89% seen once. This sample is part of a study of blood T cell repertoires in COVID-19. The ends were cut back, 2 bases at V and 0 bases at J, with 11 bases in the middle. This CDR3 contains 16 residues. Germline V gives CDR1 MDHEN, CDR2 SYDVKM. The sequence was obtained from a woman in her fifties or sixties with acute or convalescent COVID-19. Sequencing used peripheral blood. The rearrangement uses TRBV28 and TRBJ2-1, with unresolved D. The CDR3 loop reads CASSLLDSSSYNEQFF. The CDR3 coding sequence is TGTGCCAGCAGTTTACTGGATTCTAGCTCCTACAATGAGCAGTTCTTC.